This T cell receptor (beta chain) stems from a study of CD8+ T cells in alopecia areata. For the study at large: Treatment comprised oral tofacitinib, 5 to 10 mg twice daily, in treated patients.

Isolated RNA was reverse transcribed into cDNA used as the sequencing template. The table came from immunoSEQ multiplex PCR; TCRdb's copy has only in-frame clones and leaves some out. The table lists under 4,500 clones, 74% of them singletons. Findings and limits, study-wide: With just one nonresponder, it is still uncertain whether baseline CD8+ expansion relates to response. TCRs were shared less clearly across patients than in mice, possibly for HLA-related reasons.

The CDR3 has 13 residues. Germline CDR1 SGHTA, CDR2 FQGNSA. V was shortened by 3 bases and J by 5 bases, with 5 bases between the two germline ends. For this clone: The antigen remains unidentified.

As to treatment: oral pan-JAK inhibitor, 5-10 mg twice daily. Alopecia areata patients gave lesional scalp punch biopsies and peripheral blood samples. The sequences come from skin, collected at week 24, from a patient treated with tofacitinib. This receptor was identified in a human donor with alopecia areata. The rearrangement links TRBV7-2 to TRBJ1-6; no clear D gene. The DNA for the CDR3 is TGTGCCAGCAGCTTGCGTAATAATTCACCCCTCCACTTT. This translates into CASSLRNNSPLHF.